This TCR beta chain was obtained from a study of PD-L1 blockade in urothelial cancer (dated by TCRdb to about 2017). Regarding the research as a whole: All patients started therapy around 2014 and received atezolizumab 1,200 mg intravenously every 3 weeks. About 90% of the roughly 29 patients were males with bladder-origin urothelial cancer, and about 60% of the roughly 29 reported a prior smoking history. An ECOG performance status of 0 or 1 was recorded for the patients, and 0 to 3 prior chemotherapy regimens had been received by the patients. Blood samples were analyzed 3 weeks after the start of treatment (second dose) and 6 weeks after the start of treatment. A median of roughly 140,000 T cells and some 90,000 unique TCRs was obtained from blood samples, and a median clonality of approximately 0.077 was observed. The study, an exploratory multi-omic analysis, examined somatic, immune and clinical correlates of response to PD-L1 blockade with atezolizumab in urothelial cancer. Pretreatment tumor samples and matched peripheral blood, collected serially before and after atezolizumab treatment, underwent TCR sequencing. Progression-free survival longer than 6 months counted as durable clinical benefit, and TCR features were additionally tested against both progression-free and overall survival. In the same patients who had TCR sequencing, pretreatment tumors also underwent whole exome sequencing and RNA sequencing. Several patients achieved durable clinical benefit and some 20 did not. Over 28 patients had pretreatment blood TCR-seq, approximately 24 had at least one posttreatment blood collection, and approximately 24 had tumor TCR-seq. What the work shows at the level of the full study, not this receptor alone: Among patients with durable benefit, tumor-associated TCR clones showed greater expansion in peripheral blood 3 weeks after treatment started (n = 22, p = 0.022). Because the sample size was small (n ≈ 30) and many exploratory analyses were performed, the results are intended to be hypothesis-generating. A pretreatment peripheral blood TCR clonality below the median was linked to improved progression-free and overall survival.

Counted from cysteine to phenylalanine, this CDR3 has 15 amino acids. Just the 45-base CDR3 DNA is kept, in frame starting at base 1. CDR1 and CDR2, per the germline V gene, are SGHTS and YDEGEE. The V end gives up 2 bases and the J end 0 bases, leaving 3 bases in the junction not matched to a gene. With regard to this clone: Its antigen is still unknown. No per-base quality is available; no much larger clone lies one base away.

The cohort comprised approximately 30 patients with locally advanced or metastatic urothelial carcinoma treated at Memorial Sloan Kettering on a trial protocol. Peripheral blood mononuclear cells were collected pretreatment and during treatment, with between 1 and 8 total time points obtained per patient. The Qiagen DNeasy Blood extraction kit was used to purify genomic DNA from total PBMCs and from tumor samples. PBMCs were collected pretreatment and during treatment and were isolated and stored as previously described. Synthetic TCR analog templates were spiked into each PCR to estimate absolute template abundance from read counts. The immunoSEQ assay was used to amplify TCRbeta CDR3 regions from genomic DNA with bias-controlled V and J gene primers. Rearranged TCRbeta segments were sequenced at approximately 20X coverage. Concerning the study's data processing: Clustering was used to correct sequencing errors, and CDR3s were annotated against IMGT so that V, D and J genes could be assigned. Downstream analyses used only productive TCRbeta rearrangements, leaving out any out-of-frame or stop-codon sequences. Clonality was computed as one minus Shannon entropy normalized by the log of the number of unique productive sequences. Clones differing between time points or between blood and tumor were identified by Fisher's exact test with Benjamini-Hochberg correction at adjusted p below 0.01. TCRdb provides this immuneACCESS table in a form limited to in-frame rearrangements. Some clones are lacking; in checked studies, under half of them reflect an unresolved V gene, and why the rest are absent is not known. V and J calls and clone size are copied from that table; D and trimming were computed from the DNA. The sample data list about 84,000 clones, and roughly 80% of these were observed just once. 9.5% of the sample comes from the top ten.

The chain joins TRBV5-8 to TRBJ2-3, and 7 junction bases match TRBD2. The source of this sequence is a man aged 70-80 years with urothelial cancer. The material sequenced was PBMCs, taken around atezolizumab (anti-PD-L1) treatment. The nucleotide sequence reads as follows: TGTGCCAGCAGCTTAGGAGCGGGGAGCACAGATACGCAGTATTTT. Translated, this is CASSLGAGSTDTQYF.